A single sample is the source of the 18 T cell receptor beta chains below, sequenced in a study of immune reconstitution after stem cell transplant in scleroderma. Each CDR3 protein gets one entry after TCRdb re-called the RT-PCR reads with MiXCR. The sample has about 2,100 distinct CDR3 sequences, around 7.8% seen once. The sample was taken before or after autologous hematopoietic stem cell transplantation (not recorded which). The receptors shown here come from a male donor with systemic sclerosis.

By share of the sample, this clonotype is medium-sized. The J gene is TRBJ2-1, the V gene TRBV5-1; no clear D. CDR3 length: 15 residues. Germline V gene sequence: CDR1 SGHRS, CDR2 YFSETQ. The V gene lost 0 bases and the J gene lost 1 base, with 8 bases spanning the gap. CDR3 amino acids: CASSLGYSSYNEQFF. CDR3 nucleotide sequence: TGCGCCAGCAGCTTGGGGTACAGTTCCTACAATGAGCAGTTCTTC.

This CDR3 is CSVRTGQVVGTDTQYF. CDR3 in DNA: TGCAGCGTTAGGACAGGGCAAGTGGTTGGCACAGATACGCAGTATTTT. The chain combines TRBV29-1 with TRBJ2-3, with TRBD1 matching over 8 bases. The germline V gene encodes CDR1 SQVTM and CDR2 ANQGSEA. The CDR3 spans 16 residues. V was pared by 5 bases and J by 1 base, with 11 bases of the junction left unmatched.

This clonotype is judged medium-sized (0.01 to 0.1%). The V call is TRBV5-1, the J call TRBJ1-2, with D possibly being TRBD1 (5 bases). From germline, CDR1 is SGHRS and CDR2 YFSETQ. The CDR3 is 14 residues long. Trimming shortened V by 2 bases and J by 5 bases, and 13 bases separated the two germline ends. The CDR3 DNA follows: TGCGCCAGCAGCTTAACCCGGGGGGGGTATGGCTACACCTTC. Translation: CASSLTRGGYGYTF.

In its sample, this clonotype is medium-sized. The genes are TRBV24-1 and TRBJ2-1; D ambiguous. Looked up from germline, CDR1 is KGHDR and CDR2 is SFDVKD. The V and J ends lost 5 bases and 4 bases respectively, with 11 bases between them. This CDR3 is built from 14 residues. CDR3 nucleotides: TGTGCCACCAGTGTGAACGGGCAATACAATGAGCAGTTCTTC. It translates to CATSVNGQYNEQFF.

This clonotype was seen repeatedly, ten times or more. The CDR3, as DNA: TGTGCCAGCAGCCCTCATCAGGGGGATAATTCACCCCTCCACTTT. Amino acids: CASSPHQGDNSPLHF. The V call is TRBV28, the J call TRBJ1-6, with 7 positions matching TRBD1. V dropped 6 bases and J dropped 5; count of bases not matched to a gene: 7. Germline CDR1 MDHEN, CDR2 SYDVKM. This CDR3 region has 15 residues. Complete variable domain (other parts from reference TRBV28 and TRBJ1-6): DVKVTQSSRYLVKRTGEKVFLECVQDMDHENMFWYRQDPGLGLRLIYFSYDVKMKEKGDIPEGYSVSREKKERFSLILESASTNQTSMYLCASSPHQGDNSPLHFGNGTRLTVT.

This clonotype has only a few counts. The chain uses TRBV18 and TRBJ2-2, with 10 bases identical to TRBD2. Looked up from germline, CDR1 is KGHSH and CDR2 is LQKENI. V trimming: 3 bases; J trimming: 6 bases; junction bases outside the gene matches: 13. There are 18 residues in the CDR3. CDR3 in DNA: TGTGCCAGCTCACCCCAGGGTCCTAGCGGGAGTGTTTCCGGGGAGCTGTTTTTT. Its translation is CASSPQGPSGSVSGELFF. Combining the CDR3 with reference TRBV18 and TRBJ2-2 gives the whole variable domain NAGVMQNPRHLVRRRGQEARLRCSPMKGHSHVYWYRQLPEEGLKFMVYLQKENIIDESGMPKERFSAEFPKEGPSILRIQQVVRGDSAAYFCASSPQGPSGSVSGELFFGEGSRLTVL.

The genes are TRBV20-1 and TRBJ2-5, with D possibly matching TRBD2 (6 bases). With 6 bases removed from V and 5 bases from J, the gap between germline ends came to 13 bases. CDR3 length equals 12 residues. The germline gives CDR1 DFQATT, CDR2 SNEGSKA (reference sequence). CDR3: CSAPGEDETQYF. The CDR3 coding sequence is TGCAGTGCCCCCGGGGAGGATGAGACCCAGTACTTC.

The chain employs TRBV20-1 and TRBJ2-3; perhaps D is TRBD1 or TRBD2 (6 bases each). The CDR3 runs to 15 residues. Looked up from germline, CDR1 is DFQATT and CDR2 is SNEGSKA (reference sequence). The germline V and J ends were trimmed by 7 bases and 4 bases, with 21 bases remaining between them. The CDR3 DNA follows: TGCAGTGAGTTCGGAGACAGGAGGGGACCAGATACGCAGTATTTT. It translates to CSEFGDRRGPDTQYF.

Judged by abundance, this clonotype is medium-sized. This chain links TRBV7-9 with TRBJ2-7; TRBD2 aligns across 15 bases. The germline V gene has CDR1 SEHNR and CDR2 FQNEAQ (reference sequence). The CDR3 loop spans 15 amino acids. V was pared by 5 bases and J by 6 bases, with 5 bases of the junction left unmatched. The CDR3 sequence is CASSTGTSGRSEQYF. CDR3 coding DNA: TGTGCCAGCAGCACAGGGACTAGCGGGAGGAGCGAGCAGTACTTC.

In its sample, this clonotype is medium-sized. CDR3 DNA sequence: TGCAGTGCTAGATATGCGGGACAGGATAATTCACCCCTCCACTTT. Its translation is CSARYAGQDNSPLHF. V and J are TRBV20-1 and TRBJ1-6; 8 nucleotides line up with TRBD1. The germline gives CDR1 DFQATT, CDR2 SNEGSKA (reference sequence). This CDR3 region has 15 residues. The J segment lost 5 bases and the V segment lost 2 bases, leaving 5 bases of the junction unmatched.

This chain joins TRBV15 and TRBJ1-6, with TRBD1 as a possible D gene (5 bases). The CDR3 consists of 14 residues. The germline CDR1 and CDR2 sequences are LNHNV and YYDKDF (reference sequence). V was trimmed by 0 bases and J by 7 bases, leaving 7 bases between them. CDR3: CATSRETENSPLHF. As DNA, the CDR3 is TGTGCCACCAGCAGAGAGACAGAGAATTCACCCCTCCACTTT.

This clonotype qualifies as medium-sized. V gene TRBV20-1 combines with J gene TRBJ2-5; D may be TRBD1 (6 bases). The germline V gene has CDR1 DFQATT and CDR2 SNEGSKA (reference sequence). The germline V and J ends were trimmed by 4 bases and 5 bases, with 20 bases remaining between them. The CDR3 consists of 15 residues. CDR3 loop: CSANSQTGFGETQYF. The CDR3 DNA sequence: TGCAGTGCTAACTCCCAAACAGGGTTCGGGGAGACCCAGTACTTC.

In this sample, this clonotype is medium-sized (0.01 to 0.1%). The chain recombines TRBV21-1 with TRBJ2-3. TRBV21-1 has pseudogene status. This CDR3 is 16 amino acids long. CDR3: CASSKAQGRSLDTQYF. The CDR3 DNA sequence: TGTGCCAGCAGCAAAGCGCAGGGTCGCAGCCTAGATACGCAGTATTTT.

The rearrangement links TRBV12-3 or TRBV12-4 to TRBJ2-7; 7 bases fit TRBD1. Trimming at V came to 5 bases and at J to 2 bases, leaving 6 bases not matched to a gene. The CDR3 contains 14 residues. Here the CDR3 reads CASSRTGWTYEQYF. CDR3 DNA: TGTGCCAGCAGTCGGACAGGTTGGACCTACGAGCAGTACTTC.

A word on this clonotype: This may come from a read error, since a much larger clone is one base off. This chain links TRBV5-1 with TRBJ1-2; D is perhaps TRBD1 (5 bases). This CDR3 has 17 residues. Germline V gene data show CDR1 as SGHRS and CDR2 as YFSETQ. The CDR3 DNA reads as TGCGCCAGCAGCTTGGGAGAACCAAGGCGGACAAACTATGACTACACCTTC. As protein: CASSLGEPRRTNYDYTF.

V is TRBV29-1 and J is TRBJ2-5, with a tentative D call TRBD2 (7 bases). V was trimmed by 5 bases and J by 4 bases, leaving 17 bases between them. Germline V CDR1 and CDR2: SQVTM, ANQGSEA. The CDR3 totals 14 residues. The DNA for the CDR3 is TGCAGCGTTAGCGGGACACTTAGGAGAGAGACCCAGTACTTC. As protein: CSVSGTLRRETQYF.

This CDR3 is CATVADRGVSNEKLFF. The CDR3 DNA reads as TGTGCCACCGTGGCGGACAGGGGAGTGTCTAATGAAAAACTGTTTTTT. V gene TRBV24-1 combines with J gene TRBJ1-4; 9 bases line up with TRBD1. V was pared by 9 bases and J by 3 bases, with 10 bases of the junction left unmatched. Germline CDR1 and CDR2: KGHDR and SFDVKD. This CDR3 has 16 amino acids.

This clonotype was seen only a few times. V is TRBV7-7 and J is TRBJ2-7; D is unresolved. The CDR3 consists of 13 residues. The V gene's germline CDR1 is SSHAT and CDR2 FNYEAQ (reference sequence). V lost 3 bases, J lost 6 bases, and 12 bases lay in between. CDR3 coding DNA: TGTGCCAGCAGCTTGGAAGTAGGGCGCGAGCAGTACTTC. This gives the protein CASSLEVGREQYF. The complete variable domain, with remaining parts taken from reference TRBV7-7 and TRBJ2-7, reads GAGVSQSPRYKVTKRGQDVTLRCDPISSHATLYWYQQALGQGPEFLTYFNYEAQPDKSGLPSDRFSAERPEGSISTLTIQRTEQRDSAMYRCASSLEVGREQYFGPGTRLTVT.